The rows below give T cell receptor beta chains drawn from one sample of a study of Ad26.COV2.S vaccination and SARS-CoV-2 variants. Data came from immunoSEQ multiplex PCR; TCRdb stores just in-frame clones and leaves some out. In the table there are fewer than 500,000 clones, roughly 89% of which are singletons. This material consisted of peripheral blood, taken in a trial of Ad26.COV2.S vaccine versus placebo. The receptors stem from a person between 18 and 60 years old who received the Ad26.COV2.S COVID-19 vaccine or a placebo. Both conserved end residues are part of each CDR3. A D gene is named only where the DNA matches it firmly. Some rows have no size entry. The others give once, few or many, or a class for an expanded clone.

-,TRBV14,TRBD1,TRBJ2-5,TGTGCCAGCAGCCAAGTGTGGGGATCGGGACAGCCGGCTAGGTTCCGGGAGACCCAGTACTTC,CASSQVWGSGQPARFRETQYF
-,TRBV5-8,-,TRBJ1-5,TGTGCCAGCAGCCCCTTAGCCAGGGGTGATCAGCCCCAGCATTTT,CASSPLARGDQPQHF
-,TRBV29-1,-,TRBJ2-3,TGCAGCGTTGGCCGACTAACGGGCACAGATACGCAGTATTTT,CSVGRLTGTDTQYF
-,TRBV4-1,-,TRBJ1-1,TGCGCCAGCAGCCAAGAGCGGTCAGCAAAAGCTTTCTTT,CASSQERSAKAFF
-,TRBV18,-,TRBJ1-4,TGTGCCAGCTCGGCGCTCAGGCAGGAGGGTGAAAAACTGTTTTTT,CASSALRQEGEKLFF
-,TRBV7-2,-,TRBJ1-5,TGTGCCAGCAGGTTAGACAGAGATCAGCCCCAGCATTTT,CASRLDRDQPQHF
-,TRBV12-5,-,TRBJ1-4,TGTGCTAGTGGTCCACGGGGTCCCCCTGAAAAACTGTTTTTT,CASGPRGPPEKLFF
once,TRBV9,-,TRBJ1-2,TGTGCCAGCAGCCCCCCAACGAGAGGGACGGGCTACACCTTC,CASSPPTRGTGYTF
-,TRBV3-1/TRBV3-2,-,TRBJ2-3,TGTGCCAGCAGCACAAAGCCCTCAACTGGAATAAGCACAGATACGCAGTATTTT,CASSTKPSTGISTDTQYF
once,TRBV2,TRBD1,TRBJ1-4,TGTGCCAGCACAGGGGGGGGACAGGGTTGTTTT,CASTGGGQGCF
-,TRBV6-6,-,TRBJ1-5,TGTGCCAGCAGGGGTGGACAACCTTATAGCAATCAGCCCCAGCATTTT,CASRGGQPYSNQPQHF
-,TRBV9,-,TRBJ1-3,TGTGCCAGCAGCCCCCTACACCCACTCGCCGTTCTCTCTGGAAACACCATATATTTT,CASSPLHPLAVLSGNTIYF
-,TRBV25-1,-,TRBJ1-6,TGTGCCAGCAGTAGGAACAGCCCGTACTCCTATAATTCACCCCTCCACTTT,CASSRNSPYSYNSPLHF
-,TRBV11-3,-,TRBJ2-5,TGTGCCACCAGCCTTTGGCGGGCTCAAGAGACCCAGTACTTC,CATSLWRAQETQYF
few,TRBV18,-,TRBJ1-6,TGTGCCAGCTCACCAGATCTCCAAGGTTGGAATTCACCCCTCCACTTT,CASSPDLQGWNSPLHF
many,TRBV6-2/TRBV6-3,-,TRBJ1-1,TGTGCCGGCAGTTACGGGATGAACACTGAAGCTTTCTTT,CAGSYGMNTEAFF
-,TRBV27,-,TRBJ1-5,TGTGCCAGCAGTTTAAAGCGGCTGAATCAGCCCCAGCATTTT,CASSLKRLNQPQHF
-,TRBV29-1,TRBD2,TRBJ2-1,TGCAGCGTTGAGGGAGGTAGCGGGTTATACAATGAGCAGTTCTTC,CSVEGGSGLYNEQFF
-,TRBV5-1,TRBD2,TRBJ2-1,TGCGCCAGCAGCTTGTTTGGCGGGGGGTCGGGTGAGCAGTTCTTC,CASSLFGGGSGEQFF
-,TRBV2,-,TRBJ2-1,TGTGCCAGCAGTGATTGGGGGGCGCTGGGCAATGAGCAGTTCTTC,CASSDWGALGNEQFF
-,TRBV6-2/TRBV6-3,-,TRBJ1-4,TGTGCCAGCAGTCCCCGGTCTAATGAAAAACTGTTTTTT,CASSPRSNEKLFF
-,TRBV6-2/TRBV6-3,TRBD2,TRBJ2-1,TGTGCCAGCAGTGCGACTAGCGGGGGGGCCCTTATGGGGTACAATGAGCAGTTCTTC,CASSATSGGALMGYNEQFF
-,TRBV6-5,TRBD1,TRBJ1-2,TGTGCCAGCAGTTCCCGGACAGGGGTCTATGGCTACACCTTC,CASSSRTGVYGYTF
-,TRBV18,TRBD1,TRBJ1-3,TGTGCCAGCTCACTAAGAAGGACAGGGGAAACCCAATGGTCTGGAAACACCATATATTTT,CASSLRRTGETQWSGNTIYF
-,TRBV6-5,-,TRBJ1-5,TGTGCCAGCCGGGAGTACCAAGGGAGTCAGCCCCAGCATTTT,CASREYQGSQPQHF
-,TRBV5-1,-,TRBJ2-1,TGCGCCAGCAGCTTACAGGGTAGCTCCTACAATGAGCAGTTCTTC,CASSLQGSSYNEQFF
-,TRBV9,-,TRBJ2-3,TGTGCCAGCAGCGTAAGTCCGGCGGGGTCGGATACGCAGTATTTT,CASSVSPAGSDTQYF
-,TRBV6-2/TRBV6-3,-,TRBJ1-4,TGTGCCAGCAGTCGAAGCGAGGGGTCGGTTGGTGGGAAACTGTTTTTT,CASSRSEGSVGGKLFF
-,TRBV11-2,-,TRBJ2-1,TGTGCCAGCAGCTTGCTAGGGGGAAGTTTAGAAAATGAGCAGTTCTTC,CASSLLGGSLENEQFF
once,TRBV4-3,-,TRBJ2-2,TGCGCCAGCAGCCAAGGCCCTGCCGGGGAGCTGTTTTTT,CASSQGPAGELFF
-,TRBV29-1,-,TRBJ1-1,TGCAGCGTTGGGAGACAGGCTAACACTGAAGCTTTCTTT,CSVGRQANTEAFF
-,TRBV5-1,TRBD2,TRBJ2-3,TGCGCCAGCAGCCGAATGACTAGCGGTTACACAGATACGCAGTATTTT,CASSRMTSGYTDTQYF
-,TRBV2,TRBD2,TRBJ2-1,TGTGCCAGCAGTGAAGGGGCGGGAGGGCCCTACAATGAGCAGTTCTTC,CASSEGAGGPYNEQFF
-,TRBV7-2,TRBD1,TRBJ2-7,TGTGCCAGCAGCTTTCCGGGACAGGGGGCGTGGGAGCAGTACTTC,CASSFPGQGAWEQYF
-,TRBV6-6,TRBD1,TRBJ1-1,TGTGCCAGCAGCACTGGGACAGCGGCTTCTGAAGCTTTCTTT,CASSTGTAASEAFF
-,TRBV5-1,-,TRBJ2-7,TGCGCCAGCAGCTTGGGACAGACCCTCGTCGAGCAGTACTTC,CASSLGQTLVEQYF
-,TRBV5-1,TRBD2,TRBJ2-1,TGCGCCAGCAGCTTTTCCAAGACTAGCCCATACAATGAGCAGTTCTTC,CASSFSKTSPYNEQFF
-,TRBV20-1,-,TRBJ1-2,TGCAGTGCTAGTCACGCTAACAGTGACTATGGCTACACCTTC,CSASHANSDYGYTF
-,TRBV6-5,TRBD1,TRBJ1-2,TGTGCCAGCAGCCCCGAGGGGGCGACCTATGGCTACACCTTC,CASSPEGATYGYTF
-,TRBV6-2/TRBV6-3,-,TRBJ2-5,TGTGCCAGCAGCCGAGGGGCGAAGAAGACCCAGTACTTC,CASSRGAKKTQYF
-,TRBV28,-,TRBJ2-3,TGTGCCAGCAGTGAGTACAGGGAAATTGCAGATACGCAGTATTTT,CASSEYREIADTQYF
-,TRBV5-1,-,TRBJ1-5,TGCGCCAGCAGCTTGTCAGTAGATAGCAATCAGCCCCAGCATTTT,CASSLSVDSNQPQHF